The subject of this entry is one T cell receptor (beta chain). The entry originates in a study of cytomegalovirus exposure and HLA in healthy donors. The study ran its PCR with 60 Vbeta and 13 Jbeta primers. Profiled with immunoSEQ multiplex PCR; TCRdb holds only in-frame clones, not every one. In the table there are about 120,000 clones, roughly 69% of which are singletons. The CDR3 is 15 amino acids. From germline, CDR1 is SNHLY and CDR2 FYNNEI. The V gene end was trimmed by 9 bases and the J gene end by 2 bases; junction bases not matched to a gene: 10. This receptor was taken from a woman aged 40-49 years in good health and CMV-seropositive. The sequencing sample was made of PBMCs. The V call is TRBV2, the J call TRBJ1-5, with TRBD1 identical over 7 bases. The chain's CDR3 is CASTDRMGRNQPQHF. The DNA of the CDR3 is TGTGCCAGTACGGACAGGATGGGACGCAATCAGCCCCAGCATTTT.